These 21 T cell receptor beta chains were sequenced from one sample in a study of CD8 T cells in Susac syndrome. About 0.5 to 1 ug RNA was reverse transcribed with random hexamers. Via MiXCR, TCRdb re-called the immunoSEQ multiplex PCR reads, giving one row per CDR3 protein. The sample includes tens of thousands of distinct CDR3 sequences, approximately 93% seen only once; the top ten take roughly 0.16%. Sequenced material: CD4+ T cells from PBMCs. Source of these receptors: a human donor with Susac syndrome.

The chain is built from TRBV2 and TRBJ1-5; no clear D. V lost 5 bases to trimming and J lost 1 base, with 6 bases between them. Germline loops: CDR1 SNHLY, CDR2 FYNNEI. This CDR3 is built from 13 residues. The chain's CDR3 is CASSKGSNQPQHF. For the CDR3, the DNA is TGTGCCAGCAGTAAGGGAAGCAATCAGCCCCAGCATTTT.

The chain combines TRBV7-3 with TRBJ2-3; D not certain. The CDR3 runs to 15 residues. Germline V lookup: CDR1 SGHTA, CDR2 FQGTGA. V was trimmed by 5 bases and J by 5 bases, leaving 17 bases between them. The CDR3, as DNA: TGTGCCAGCAGCCCCAGGCCCGGTCGGCAAGATACGCAGTATTTT. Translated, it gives CASSPRPGRQDTQYF.

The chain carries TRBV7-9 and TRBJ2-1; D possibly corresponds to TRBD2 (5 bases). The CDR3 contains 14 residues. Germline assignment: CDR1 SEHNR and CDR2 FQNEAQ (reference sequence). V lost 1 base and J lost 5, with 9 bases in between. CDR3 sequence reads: CASSLGTPDNEQFF. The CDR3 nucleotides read TGTGCCAGCAGCTTAGGGACTCCCGACAATGAGCAGTTCTTC.

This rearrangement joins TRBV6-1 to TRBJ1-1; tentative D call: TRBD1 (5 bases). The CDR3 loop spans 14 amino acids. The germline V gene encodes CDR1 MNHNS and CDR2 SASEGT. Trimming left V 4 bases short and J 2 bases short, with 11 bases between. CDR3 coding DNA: TGTGCCAGCAGTGTGGCAGGGATAAACACTGAAGCTTTCTTT. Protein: CASSVAGINTEAFF.

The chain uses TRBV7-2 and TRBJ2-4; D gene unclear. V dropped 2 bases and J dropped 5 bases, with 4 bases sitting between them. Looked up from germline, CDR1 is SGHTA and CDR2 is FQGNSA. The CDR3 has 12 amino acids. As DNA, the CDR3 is TGTGCCAGCAGCTTATGGGAAAACATTCAGTACTTC. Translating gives CASSLWENIQYF.

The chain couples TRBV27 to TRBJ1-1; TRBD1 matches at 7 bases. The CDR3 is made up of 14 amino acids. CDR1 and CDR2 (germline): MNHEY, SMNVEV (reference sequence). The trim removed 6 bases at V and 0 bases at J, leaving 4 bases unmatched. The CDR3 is CASRAGTVNTEAFF. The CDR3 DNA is TGTGCCAGCAGGGCCGGGACAGTGAACACTGAAGCTTTCTTT.

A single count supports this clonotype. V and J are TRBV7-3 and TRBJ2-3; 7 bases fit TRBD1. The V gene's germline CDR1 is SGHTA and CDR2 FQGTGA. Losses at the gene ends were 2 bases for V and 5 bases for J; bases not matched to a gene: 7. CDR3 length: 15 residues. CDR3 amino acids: CASSLLRSGGDTQYF. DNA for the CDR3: TGTGCCAGCAGCTTACTTCGGTCAGGGGGAGATACGCAGTATTTT.

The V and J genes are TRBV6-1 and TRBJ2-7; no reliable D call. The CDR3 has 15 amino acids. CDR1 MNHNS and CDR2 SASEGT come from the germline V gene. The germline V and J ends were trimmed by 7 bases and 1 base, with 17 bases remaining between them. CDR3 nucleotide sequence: TGTGCCAGCAAAAGAAAAGGCAGTACATCCTACGAGCAGTACTTC. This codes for CASKRKGSTSYEQYF.

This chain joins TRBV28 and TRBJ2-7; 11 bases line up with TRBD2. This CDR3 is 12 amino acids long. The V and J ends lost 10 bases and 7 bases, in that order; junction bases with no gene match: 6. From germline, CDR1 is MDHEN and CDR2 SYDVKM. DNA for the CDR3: TGTGCCACCATAGCGGGGGGGAGGGAGCAGTACTTC. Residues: CATIAGGREQYF.

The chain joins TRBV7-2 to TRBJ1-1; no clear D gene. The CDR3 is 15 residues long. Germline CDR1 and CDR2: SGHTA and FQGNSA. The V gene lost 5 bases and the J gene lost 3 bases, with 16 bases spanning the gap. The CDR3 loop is CASSRPVGRHTEAFF. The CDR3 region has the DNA TGTGCCAGCAGCCGACCCGTAGGGAGGCACACTGAAGCTTTCTTT. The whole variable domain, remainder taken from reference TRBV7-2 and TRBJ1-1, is GAGVSQSPSNKVTEKGKDVELRCDPISGHTALYWYRQSLGQGLEFLIYFQGNSAPDKSGLPSDRFSAERTGGSVSTLTIQRTQQEDSAVYLCASSRPVGRHTEAFFGQGTRLTVV.

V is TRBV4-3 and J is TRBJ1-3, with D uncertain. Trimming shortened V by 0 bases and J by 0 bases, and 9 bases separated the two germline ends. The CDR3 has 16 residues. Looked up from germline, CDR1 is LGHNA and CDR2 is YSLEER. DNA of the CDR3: TGCGCCAGCAGCCAAGATTTGGGTTCCTCTGGAAACACCATATATTTT. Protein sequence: CASSQDLGSSGNTIYF.

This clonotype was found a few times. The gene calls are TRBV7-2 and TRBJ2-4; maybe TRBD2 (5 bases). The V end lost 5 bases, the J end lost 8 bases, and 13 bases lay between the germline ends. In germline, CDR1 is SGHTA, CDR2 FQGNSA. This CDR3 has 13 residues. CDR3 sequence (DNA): TGTGCCAGCAGCCCCCGGGGTCGGGACATTCAGTACTTC. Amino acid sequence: CASSPRGRDIQYF.

As DNA, the CDR3 is TGCAGTGCTAGAGTCGGGACAGGGGACTCCTACGAGCAGTACTTC. Protein: CSARVGTGDSYEQYF. The chain has TRBV20-1 and TRBJ2-7; 10 bases agree with TRBD1. The J segment lost 0 bases and the V segment lost 1 base, leaving 3 bases of the junction unmatched. The CDR3 runs to 15 residues. Germline V gene lookup returns CDR1 DFQATT and CDR2 SNEGSKA (reference sequence).

The CDR3 DNA reads TGCAGCGTTGTAGTAGCAGGGGGACAAGAGACCCAGTACTTC. It codes for CSVVVAGGQETQYF. This sequence joins TRBV29-1 and TRBJ2-5, with 7 positions matching TRBD1. Germline lookup yields CDR1 SQVTM and CDR2 ANQGSEA. This CDR3 contains 14 residues. Losses at the gene ends were 4 bases for V and 2 bases for J; bases not matched to a gene: 7. The full variable domain, in which reference TRBV29-1 and TRBJ2-5 provide the parts outside the CDR3, is SAVISQKPSRDICQRGTSLTIQCQVDSQVTMMFWYRQQPGQSLTLIATANQGSEATYESGFVIDKFPISRPNLTFSTLTVSNMSPEDSSIYLCSVVVAGGQETQYFGPGTRLLVL.

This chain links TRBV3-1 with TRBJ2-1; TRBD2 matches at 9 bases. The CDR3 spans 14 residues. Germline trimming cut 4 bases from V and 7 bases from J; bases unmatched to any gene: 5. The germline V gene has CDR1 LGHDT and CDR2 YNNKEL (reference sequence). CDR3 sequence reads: CASSRRGGANEQFF. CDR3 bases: TGTGCCAGCAGCCGGCGCGGGGGGGCGAATGAGCAGTTCTTC.

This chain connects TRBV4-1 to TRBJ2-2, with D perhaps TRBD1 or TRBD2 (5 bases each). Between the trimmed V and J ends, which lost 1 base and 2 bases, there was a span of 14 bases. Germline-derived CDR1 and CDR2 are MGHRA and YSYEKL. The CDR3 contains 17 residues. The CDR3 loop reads CASSQVLGRTNTGELFF. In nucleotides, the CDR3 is TGCGCCAGCAGCCAAGTTTTGGGACGGACTAACACCGGGGAGCTGTTTTTT.

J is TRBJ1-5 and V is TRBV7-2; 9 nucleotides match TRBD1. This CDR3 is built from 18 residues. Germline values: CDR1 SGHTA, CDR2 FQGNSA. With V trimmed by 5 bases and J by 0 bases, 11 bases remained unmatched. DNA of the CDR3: TGTGCCAGCAGCAAAGGGCCCAGGACAGGGGCTAGCAATCAGCCCCAGCATTTT. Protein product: CASSKGPRTGASNQPQHF. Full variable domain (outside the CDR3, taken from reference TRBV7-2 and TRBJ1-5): GAGVSQSPSNKVTEKGKDVELRCDPISGHTALYWYRQSLGQGLEFLIYFQGNSAPDKSGLPSDRFSAERTGGSVSTLTIQRTQQEDSAVYLCASSKGPRTGASNQPQHFGDGTRLSIL.

CDR3 DNA sequence: TGTGCCAGCAGCGGAACAGTGCTCAGCTCTGGGGCCAACGTCCTGACTTTC. Translating it yields CASSGTVLSSGANVLTF. The V and J genes are TRBV9 and TRBJ2-6, with no clear D. The germline CDR1 and CDR2 sequences are SGDLS and YYNGEE. The CDR3 is 17 amino acids. Trimming removed 3 bases at V and 0 bases at J, with 13 bases between.

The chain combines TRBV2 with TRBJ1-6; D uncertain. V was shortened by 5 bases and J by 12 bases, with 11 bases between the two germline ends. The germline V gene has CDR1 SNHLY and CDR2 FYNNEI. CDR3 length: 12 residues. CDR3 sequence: CASSRVGGPLHF. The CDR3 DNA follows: TGTGCCAGCAGTCGGGTTGGTGGACCCCTCCACTTT.

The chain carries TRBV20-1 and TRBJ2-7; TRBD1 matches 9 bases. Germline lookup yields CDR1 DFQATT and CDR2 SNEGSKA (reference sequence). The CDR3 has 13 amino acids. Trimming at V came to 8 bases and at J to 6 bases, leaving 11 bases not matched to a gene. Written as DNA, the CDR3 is TGCAGTTCTCCCGGGACAGGGTTGTTCGAGCAGTACTTC. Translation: CSSPGTGLFEQYF.

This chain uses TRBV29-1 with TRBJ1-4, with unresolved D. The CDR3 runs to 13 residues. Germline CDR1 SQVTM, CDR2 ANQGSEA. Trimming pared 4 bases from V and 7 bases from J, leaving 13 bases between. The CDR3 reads CSVGLLVGEKLFF. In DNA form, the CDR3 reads TGCAGCGTTGGCCTCTTGGTGGGTGAAAAACTGTTTTTT. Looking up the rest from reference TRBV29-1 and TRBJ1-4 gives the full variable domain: SAVISQKPSRDICQRGTSLTIQCQVDSQVTMMFWYRQQPGQSLTLIATANQGSEATYESGFVIDKFPISRPNLTFSTLTVSNMSPEDSSIYLCSVGLLVGEKLFFGSGTQLSVL.